The clone carrying this T cell receptor beta chain was detected once. The antigen is unknown. This sample was included in a study of CD8+ T cells in alopecia areata. Across the whole study: Tofacitinib therapy lasting 6 to 18 months was followed by 6 months off drug. Severity in treated patients was scored by percentage of scalp area affected. Notes on the study in general: A great number of expanded lesional clones endured in scalp and blood during tofacitinib. Association of baseline CD8+ expansion with response is uncertain owing to one nonresponder.

CDR1 and CDR2 from the germline V gene are SGHDT and YYEEEE. Trimming shortened V by 0 bases and J by 1 base, and 13 bases separated the two germline ends. The CDR3 consists of 17 residues. After isolation, RNA underwent reverse transcription to generate cDNA as the sequencing template. This table comes from immunoSEQ multiplex PCR, and its TCRdb copy is limited to in-frame clones, with some not included. This table has fewer than 150,000 clones, roughly 82% appearing once. Treatment defined: oral pan-JAK inhibitor, 5-10 mg twice daily. This receptor was obtained from a human donor with alopecia areata. The material sequenced was CD8+ T cells sorted from blood, taken at week 4, from a patient treated with tofacitinib. The J gene is TRBJ2-2, the V gene TRBV5-6; weak D call: TRBD1 (6 bases). As DNA, the CDR3 is TGTGCCAGCAGCTTGGTAACAGGGATGGAGAACACCGGGGAGCTGTTTTTT. Its translation is CASSLVTGMENTGELFF.